Only a few counts were recorded for the clone carrying this T cell receptor beta chain. V lost 0 bases and J lost 6, with 10 bases in between. This CDR3 is built from 13 residues. Germline V gene data show CDR1 as SGHDT and CDR2 as YYEEEE. This sample is drawn from a study of shared clonotypes between healthy human individuals. The method was immunoSEQ multiplex PCR; TCRdb's version includes in-frame clones alone and lacks a portion of them. The sample has around 1.1 million clones; about 84% are singletons. The sequenced material came from memory CD4+ T cells from PBMCs. Regarding subset: CD45RA-negative fraction. The receptor's source is a man younger than 35 in good health. Some clones in this sample may be carry-over from other donors' samples. This chain links TRBV5-6 with TRBJ2-7; D remains ambiguous. CDR3 coding DNA: TGTGCCAGCAGCTTGGTTAGACCGGTCGAGCAGTACTTC. Amino acids: CASSLVRPVEQYF. The full variable domain, rest sourced from reference TRBV5-6 and TRBJ2-7, is DAGVTQSPTHLIKTRGQQVTLRCSPKSGHDTVSWYQQALGQGPQFIFQYYEEEERQRGNFPDRFSGHQFPNYSSELNVNALLLGDSALYLCASSLVRPVEQYFGPGTRLTVT.